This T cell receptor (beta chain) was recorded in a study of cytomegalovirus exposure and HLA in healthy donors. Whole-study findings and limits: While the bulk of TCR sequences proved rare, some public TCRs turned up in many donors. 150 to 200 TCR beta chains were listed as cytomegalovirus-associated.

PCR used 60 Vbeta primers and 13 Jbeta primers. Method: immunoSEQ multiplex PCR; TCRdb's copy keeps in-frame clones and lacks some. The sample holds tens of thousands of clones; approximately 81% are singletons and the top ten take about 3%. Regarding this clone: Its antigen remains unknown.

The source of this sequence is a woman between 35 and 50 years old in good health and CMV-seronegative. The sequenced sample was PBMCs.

The CDR3, as DNA: TGTGCCACCAGCAGACCGTACAATGAGCAGTTCTTC. As protein: CATSRPYNEQFF. The rearrangement uses TRBV15 and TRBJ2-1; D is uncertain. CDR3 length equals 12 residues. V shed 2 bases and J shed 4 bases, with 3 bases lying between them. CDR1 and CDR2 (germline): LNHNV, YYDKDF (reference sequence).